These 3 T cell receptor beta chains share one sample of origin, sequenced in a study of CD8 T cells in ankylosing spondylitis (dated by TCRdb to the late 2010s). The library was generated by 5' RACE. Sequencer: Illumina HiSeq 2500. In-frame beta chains were kept once TCRdb had trimmed the public reads at Q25 with fastp and called clones with MiXCR. Every CDR3 protein is listed once, alongside the most common genes and DNA of its rows. Present in this sample are about 140,000 distinct CDR3 sequences, 7.5% to 9.5% of which were seen just once. The ten biggest clones cover 7.3% of the sample. The specimen sequenced was synovial fluid, either unsorted or a sorted T cell fraction (not recorded which). The source is a male donor with ankylosing spondylitis.

This clonotype showed up just a few times. The V call is TRBV20-1, the J call TRBJ2-5, with TRBD2 matching 11 bases. The CDR3 has 14 residues. After removal of 6 bases from V and 2 bases from J, the junction contained 5 bases not matched to a gene. The germline gives CDR1 DFQATT, CDR2 SNEGSKA (reference sequence). The CDR3 reads CSAPLAGAQETQYF. The CDR3 DNA reads TGCAGTGCACCACTAGCGGGGGCTCAAGAGACCCAGTACTTC.

This clonotype was seen more than once but under ten times. The chain combines TRBV4-2 with TRBJ1-2, with TRBD1 matching 9 bases. V shed 4 bases, J shed 6 bases, and the junction held 6 bases outside the gene matches. The length of the CDR3 is 14 residues. Germline V gene lookup returns CDR1 LGHNA and CDR2 YNFKEQ. For the CDR3, the DNA is TGTGCCAGCAGCCGAGGACAGGGGAGGGATGGCTACACCTTC. This sequence encodes CASSRGQGRDGYTF.

This chain uses TRBV7-2 with TRBJ2-1, with D perhaps TRBD2 (5 bases). The CDR3 extends over 14 amino acids. Deletions cut 0 bases from V and 7 bases from J, with 10 bases between. Germline CDR1 is SGHTA and CDR2 is FQGNSA. Here the CDR3 DNA reads TGTGCCAGCAGCTTAGCGGGAGTGCTTAATGAGCAGTTCTTC. Protein product: CASSLAGVLNEQFF.